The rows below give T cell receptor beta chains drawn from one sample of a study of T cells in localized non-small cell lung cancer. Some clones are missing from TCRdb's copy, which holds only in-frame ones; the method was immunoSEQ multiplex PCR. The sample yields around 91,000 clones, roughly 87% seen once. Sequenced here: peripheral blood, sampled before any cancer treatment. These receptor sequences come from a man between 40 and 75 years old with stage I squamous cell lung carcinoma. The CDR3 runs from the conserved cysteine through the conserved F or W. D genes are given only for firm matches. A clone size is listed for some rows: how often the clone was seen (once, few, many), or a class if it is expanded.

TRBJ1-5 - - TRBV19 CASTRGGDQPQHF TGTGCCAGTACCAGGGGTGGCGATCAGCCCCAGCATTTT
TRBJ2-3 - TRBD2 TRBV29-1 CSVGTSGVTDTQYF TGCAGCGTAGGGACTAGCGGGGTCACAGATACGCAGTATTTT
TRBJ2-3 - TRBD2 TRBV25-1 CASSEGRASGGGTDTQYF TGTGCCAGCAGTGAAGGAAGGGCTAGCGGGGGAGGCACAGATACGCAGTATTTT
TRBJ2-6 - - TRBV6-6 CASRTEYSGANVLTF TGTGCCAGCCGGACAGAGTACTCTGGGGCCAACGTCCTGACTTTC
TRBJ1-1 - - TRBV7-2 CASSWGAGHTEAFF TGTGCCAGCAGCTGGGGGGCTGGTCACACTGAAGCTTTCTTT
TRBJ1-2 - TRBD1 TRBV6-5 CASSYARGQGGYGYTF TGTGCCAGCAGTTACGCACGGGGACAGGGGGGCTATGGCTACACCTTC
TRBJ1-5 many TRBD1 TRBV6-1 CASSQGAENQPQHF TGTGCCAGCTCTCAGGGGGCAGAGAATCAGCCCCAGCATTTT
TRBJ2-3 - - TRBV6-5 CASSLGRSADTQYF TGTGCCAGCAGCCTCGGGCGGTCTGCAGATACGCAGTATTTT
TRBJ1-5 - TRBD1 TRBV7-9 CASSPQGQSNQPQHF TGTGCCAGCAGCCCCCAGGGACAGAGCAATCAGCCCCAGCATTTT
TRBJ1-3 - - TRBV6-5 CASRDSSGNTIYF TGTGCCAGCAGGGACAGCTCTGGAAACACCATATATTTT
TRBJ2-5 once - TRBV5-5 CASTRGDIQETQYF TGTGCCAGCACCAGGGGGGACATTCAAGAGACCCAGTACTTC
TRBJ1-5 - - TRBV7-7 CASSTLGTGRNQPQHF TGTGCCAGCAGCACCCTTGGGACCGGTCGCAATCAGCCCCAGCATTTT
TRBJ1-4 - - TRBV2 CASSGQANGEKLFF TGTGCCAGCAGTGGACAGGCTAATGGTGAAAAACTGTTTTTT
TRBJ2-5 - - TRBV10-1 CASSPEYQETQYF TGCGCCAGCAGTCCCGAATACCAAGAGACCCAGTACTTC
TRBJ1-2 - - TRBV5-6 CASSFTGRDGYTF TGTGCCAGCAGCTTTACGGGGCGGGATGGCTACACCTTC
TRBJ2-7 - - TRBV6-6 CASSSSEGRSREQYF TGTGCCAGCAGTAGCTCAGAGGGAAGGTCGAGGGAGCAGTACTTC
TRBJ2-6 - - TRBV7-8 CAQPIEQSLSGANVLTF TGTGCCCAGCCTATTGAGCAGTCTCTGAGTGGGGCCAACGTCCTGACTTTC
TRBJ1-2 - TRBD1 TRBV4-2 CASSLPGQDKALGYTF TGTGCCAGCAGCCTCCCCGGACAGGACAAGGCATTAGGCTACACCTTC
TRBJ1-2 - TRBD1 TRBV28 CASSPSPGQGERGYTF TGTGCCAGCAGTCCATCACCGGGACAGGGAGAGCGTGGCTACACCTTC
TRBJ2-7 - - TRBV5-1 CASSFWGSSYEQYF TGCGCCAGCAGCTTTTGGGGTAGCTCCTACGAGCAGTACTTC
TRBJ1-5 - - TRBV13 CASSFRSQPQHF TGTGCCAGCAGCTTTAGAAGTCAGCCCCAGCATTTT
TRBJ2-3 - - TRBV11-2 CASSLGGAGSTDTQYF TGTGCCAGCAGCTTGGGCGGCGCGGGGAGCACAGATACGCAGTATTTT
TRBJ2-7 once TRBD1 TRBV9 CASSVSTGDSYEQYF TGTGCCAGCAGCGTTTCCACAGGGGACTCCTACGAGCAGTACTTC
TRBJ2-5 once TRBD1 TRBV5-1 CASSGQGETQYF TGCGCCAGTAGTGGACAGGGAGAGACCCAGTACTTC
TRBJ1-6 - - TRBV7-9 CASSLGGVHNSPLHF TGTGCCAGCAGCTTAGGAGGGGTTCATAATTCACCCCTCCACTTT
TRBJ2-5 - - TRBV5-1 CASRPLNGKETQYF TGCGCCAGCAGACCCTTAAACGGGAAGGAGACCCAGTACTTC
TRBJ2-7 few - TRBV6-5 CASSPSEYEQYF TGTGCCAGCAGTCCATCGGAGTACGAGCAGTACTTC
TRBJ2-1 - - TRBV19 CASSTRQALPAHNEQFF TGTGCCAGTAGTACAAGACAGGCCCTACCGGCCCACAATGAGCAGTTCTTC
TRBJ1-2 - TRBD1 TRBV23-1 CSQHPPRGDRGRDYGYTF TGCTCACAGCACCCTCCCCGCGGGGACAGGGGGCGCGACTATGGCTACACCTTC
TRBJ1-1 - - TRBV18 CASSPRRGDGMNTEAFF TGTGCCAGCTCACCAAGGCGGGGTGATGGGATGAACACTGAAGCTTTCTTT
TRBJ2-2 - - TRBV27 CASSGNYRPGELFF TGTGCCAGCAGTGGAAACTACAGGCCCGGGGAGCTGTTTTTT
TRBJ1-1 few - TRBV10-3 CALKFRLTDTEAFF TGTGCCCTAAAGTTTCGGCTGACGGACACTGAAGCTTTCTTT
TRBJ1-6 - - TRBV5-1 CASSLAGEGSPLHF TGCGCCAGCAGTTTGGCAGGGGAGGGCTCACCCCTCCACTTT
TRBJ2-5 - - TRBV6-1 CASSEMGFGTQYF TGTGCCAGCAGTGAAATGGGGTTTGGGACCCAGTACTTC
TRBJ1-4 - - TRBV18 CASSPQGTGTEKLFF TGTGCCAGCTCACCACAGGGGACCGGGACTGAAAAACTGTTTTTT
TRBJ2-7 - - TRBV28 CASSLAGTLREQYF TGTGCCAGCAGTTTAGCAGGGACTTTACGCGAGCAGTACTTC
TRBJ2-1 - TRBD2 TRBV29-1 CSVEAPGEGQFF TGCAGCGTTGAAGCTCCGGGGGAGGGGCAGTTCTTC
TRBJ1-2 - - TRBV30 CAWKIGAASDGYTF TGTGCCTGGAAGATAGGGGCGGCCTCCGACGGCTACACCTTC
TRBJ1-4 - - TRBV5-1 CASSRSGPGGDEKLFF TGCGCCAGCAGCCGATCAGGGCCCGGAGGGGATGAAAAACTGTTTTTT
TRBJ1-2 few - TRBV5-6 CASSLGAAGTGYTF TGTGCCAGCAGCTTAGGGGCAGCGGGGACTGGCTACACCTTC
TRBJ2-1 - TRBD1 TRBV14 CASSQINRGYNEQFF TGTGCCAGCAGCCAAATAAACAGGGGCTACAATGAGCAGTTCTTC
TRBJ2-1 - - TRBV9 CASSGGRSNEQFF TGTGCCAGCAGCGGAGGGAGGTCAAATGAGCAGTTCTTC
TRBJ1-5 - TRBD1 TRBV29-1 CSVGEGGPYSNQPQHF TGCAGCGTTGGTGAAGGGGGCCCTTATAGCAATCAGCCCCAGCATTTT
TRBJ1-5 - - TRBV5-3 CARFPGTYNDQPQHF TGTGCCAGATTTCCCGGGACCTATAATGATCAGCCCCAGCATTTT
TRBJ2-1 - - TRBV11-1 CASSSPHGQPPDYNEQFF TGTGCCAGCAGCTCGCCTCACGGGCAGCCACCCGACTACAATGAGCAGTTCTTC
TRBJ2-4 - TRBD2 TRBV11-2 CASSRSGGGNIQYF TGTGCCAGCAGCCGAAGCGGGGGGGGAAACATTCAGTACTTC
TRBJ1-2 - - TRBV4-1 CASSPPESRGYGYTF TGCGCCAGCAGCCCCCCCGAGTCCCGGGGCTATGGCTACACCTTC
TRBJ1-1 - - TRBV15 CATSRGALFRDTNTEAFF TGTGCCACCAGCAGAGGCGCTCTTTTCCGGGACACGAACACTGAAGCTTTCTTT
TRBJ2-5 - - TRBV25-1 CASNAWGVGETQYF TGTGCCAGCAACGCATGGGGGGTCGGCGAGACCCAGTACTTC
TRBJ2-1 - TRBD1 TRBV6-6 CASSRPGTGAEQFF TGTGCCAGCAGCCGTCCCGGGACAGGGGCTGAGCAGTTCTTC
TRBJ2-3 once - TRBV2 CASSVTATLDTQYF TGTGCCAGCAGTGTGACGGCCACACTGGATACGCAGTATTTT